This T cell receptor (beta chain) emerged from a study of cytomegalovirus exposure and HLA in healthy donors. Study results and caveats: In a later analysis, fewer than 20,000 TCR beta sequences were associated with HLA alleles at 0.05 false discovery rate. Clonal expansion, a later analysis showed, was greater in HLA-associated TCR beta chains than in equally common others.

This PCR relied on a set of 60 Vbeta primers and 13 Jbeta primers. Sequencing was performed with immunoSEQ multiplex PCR; in TCRdb, only in-frame clones are kept and a portion is missing. Of some 120,000 clones in the sample, 80% were seen once. Notes on this clone: Its antigen is currently unknown.

Germline V CDR1 and CDR2: WSHSY, SAAADI. The length of the CDR3 is 15 residues. Trimming stripped 2 bases from V and 2 bases from J, with 12 bases between. The origin of this receptor is a male donor in good health and CMV-seronegative. V is TRBV10-2 and J is TRBJ1-1; perhaps TRBD1 as D (5 bases). Sequencing used PBMCs. CDR3 nucleotides: TGCGCCAGCAGTGAGGATGGGGCGCCCAACACTGAAGCTTTCTTT. This encodes CASSEDGAPNTEAFF.